This TCR beta chain emerged from a study of blood T cell repertoires in COVID-19. Study information: Donors in the United States, Italy and Spain gave samples during acute or convalescent COVID-19. PBMCs, B-cell-depleted T cells, or T cells provided the cDNA or gDNA that made up the material.

Germline CDR1 and CDR2: SGHRS and YFSETQ. The CDR3 runs 15 residues. Trimming took 4 bases from V and 1 from J, leaving 14 bases between them. Cohorts were based on clinical histories the participants reported. Cohort 3 donors were reported recovered after two negative PCRs, clearance, or symptom resolution. This table comes from immunoSEQ multiplex PCR, and its TCRdb copy is limited to in-frame clones, with some not included. The repertoire holds about 200,000 clones, more than 65% seen once, with roughly 7% in the top ten. This receptor was obtained from a man aged 35-49 years who had recovered from COVID-19. This chain uses TRBV5-1 with TRBJ1-1, with D tentatively TRBD1 (6 bases). The sequenced sample consisted of PBMCs or T cells enriched from blood (not recorded which). For the CDR3, the DNA is TGCGCCAGCAGCGTTGGGATACAGGGGAACACTGAAGCTTTCTTT. It translates to CASSVGIQGNTEAFF.